Listed below are T cell receptor beta chains from one sample, sequenced in a study of T-cell reconstitution after alpha-beta-depleted transplantation in children. TCRdb analysed the PCR reads with MiXCR anew, one entry per CDR3 protein. Among 60,000 to 70,000 distinct CDR3 sequences listed, roughly 5% were seen once. The sequences come from PBMCs, mostly from graft donor cells, collected 180 days after TCRalphabeta/CD19-depleted stem cell transplant. The receptors here all came from a boy younger than two who had a stem cell transplant for acute myeloid leukemia, so the T cells may come from the graft donor. The CDR3 runs from the conserved cysteine through the conserved F or W. The order of the fields is CDR3 DNA, CDR3 protein, V gene, J gene, D gene, clone size. D genes are given only for firm matches. Only some rows state a clone size, as once, few, many or a class for expanded clones.

CDR3nt: TGTGCCAGCAGTAGACGTGGGGCGACAAACACCGGGGAGCTGTTTTTT
CDR3aa: CASSRRGATNTGELFF
v_gene: TRBV25-1
j_gene: TRBJ2-2
d_gene: .
abundance: many

CDR3nt: TGCGCCAGCAGCTTGATAGGGGGTGGGTATTCACCCCTCCACTTT
CDR3aa: CASSLIGGGYSPLHF
v_gene: TRBV5-1
j_gene: TRBJ1-6
d_gene: .
abundance: many

CDR3nt: TGCGCCAGCAGTGAGCAGAAAGAGACCCAGTACTTC
CDR3aa: CASSEQKETQYF
v_gene: TRBV10-2
j_gene: TRBJ2-5
d_gene: .
abundance: many

CDR3nt: TGTGCCAGCAGCCAGGGGGGGGAGCTGGAGACCCAGTACTTC
CDR3aa: CASSQGGELETQYF
v_gene: TRBV4-2
j_gene: TRBJ2-5
d_gene: TRBD2
abundance: .

CDR3nt: TGTGCCAGCAACTCGATAGGGGGGCACACTGAAGCTTTCTTT
CDR3aa: CASNSIGGHTEAFF
v_gene: TRBV5-6
j_gene: TRBJ1-1
d_gene: .
abundance: many

CDR3nt: TGTGCCAGCGCGGTTGCAACTAATGAAAAACTGTTTTTT
CDR3aa: CASAVATNEKLFF
v_gene: TRBV12-3/TRBV12-4
j_gene: TRBJ1-4
d_gene: .
abundance: many

CDR3nt: TGTGCCAGCAACATCATCCGGGAGAACACTGAAGCTTTCTTT
CDR3aa: CASNIIRENTEAFF
v_gene: TRBV28
j_gene: TRBJ1-1
d_gene: .
abundance: many

CDR3nt: TGCGCCAGCCACTGGGGAGGGACAGGGACCTACAATGAGCAGTTCTTC
CDR3aa: CASHWGGTGTYNEQFF
v_gene: TRBV4-1
j_gene: TRBJ2-1
d_gene: TRBD1
abundance: many

CDR3nt: TGCGCCAGCAGCTTGCTGTTGGGGGGGCAAGAAGAGACCCAGTACTTC
CDR3aa: CASSLLLGGQEETQYF
v_gene: TRBV5-1
j_gene: TRBJ2-5
d_gene: .
abundance: many

CDR3nt: TGTGCCAGCGCCGAGAGTAGGGGGAACACTGAAGCTTTCTTT
CDR3aa: CASAESRGNTEAFF
v_gene: TRBV27
j_gene: TRBJ1-1
d_gene: .
abundance: many

CDR3nt: TGTGCCAGTAGTATCAGGGGGTCAACTAATGAAAAACTGTTTTTT
CDR3aa: CASSIRGSTNEKLFF
v_gene: TRBV19
j_gene: TRBJ1-4
d_gene: TRBD1
abundance: many

CDR3nt: TGTGCCAGTAAGCAGGGTTCAGGCGCAGATACGCAGTATTTT
CDR3aa: CASKQGSGADTQYF
v_gene: TRBV7-3
j_gene: TRBJ2-3
d_gene: .
abundance: many

CDR3nt: TGTGCCAGCTCACCAAGTCCTATAGGCTCTGGGGCCAACGTCCTGACTTTC
CDR3aa: CASSPSPIGSGANVLTF
v_gene: TRBV18
j_gene: TRBJ2-6
d_gene: .
abundance: many

CDR3nt: TGTGCCAGCAGTGACTACGAGCAGTACTTC
CDR3aa: CASSDYEQYF
v_gene: TRBV25-1
j_gene: TRBJ2-7
d_gene: .
abundance: many

CDR3nt: TGCAGCATTGTCTTGAACACTGAAGCTTTCTTT
CDR3aa: CSIVLNTEAFF
v_gene: TRBV29-1
j_gene: TRBJ1-1
d_gene: .
abundance: many

CDR3nt: TGCGCCAGCAGCTCCCACGGGGGTCTCTATGGCTACACCTTC
CDR3aa: CASSSHGGLYGYTF
v_gene: TRBV5-1
j_gene: TRBJ1-2
d_gene: .
abundance: many

CDR3nt: TGTGCCAGCAGCTTGTCAGGGAGGCCAGATACGCAGTATTTT
CDR3aa: CASSLSGRPDTQYF
v_gene: TRBV7-9
j_gene: TRBJ2-3
d_gene: .
abundance: many

CDR3nt: TGTGCCAGCAGCGTTGGGACATTCGCGAACACCGGGGAGCTGTTTTTT
CDR3aa: CASSVGTFANTGELFF
v_gene: TRBV9
j_gene: TRBJ2-2
d_gene: .
abundance: many

CDR3nt: TGCAGCACACGCCGAGGACTCGATGAAAAACTGTTTTTT
CDR3aa: CSTRRGLDEKLFF
v_gene: TRBV29-1
j_gene: TRBJ1-4
d_gene: .
abundance: many

CDR3nt: TGTGCCAGCAGCTACAGCGGACAGTCACCTAGGGGGACCCAGTACTTC
CDR3aa: CASSYSGQSPRGTQYF
v_gene: TRBV7-9
j_gene: TRBJ2-5
d_gene: .
abundance: many

CDR3nt: TGCAGTGCCCAGCGGGACTACGACAGGGCCCGATCTGGCAATCAGCCCCAGCATTTT
CDR3aa: CSAQRDYDRARSGNQPQHF
v_gene: TRBV20-1
j_gene: TRBJ1-5
d_gene: TRBD1
abundance: many

CDR3nt: TGTGCCAGCAGCTTCGTAGCGGGGGGGCGGTACGAGCAGTACTTC
CDR3aa: CASSFVAGGRYEQYF
v_gene: TRBV7-2
j_gene: TRBJ2-7
d_gene: TRBD2
abundance: many

CDR3nt: TGTGCCAGCAAACCCCCGGGGGGGGCGGGCACTGAAGCTTTCTTT
CDR3aa: CASKPPGGAGTEAFF
v_gene: TRBV6-1
j_gene: TRBJ1-1
d_gene: .
abundance: many

CDR3nt: TGTGCCAGCAGCCAAGATTTTTGGGCGGGGGTCCCCTACGAGCAGTACTTC
CDR3aa: CASSQDFWAGVPYEQYF
v_gene: TRBV4-2
j_gene: TRBJ2-7
d_gene: TRBD2
abundance: many

CDR3nt: TGTGCCAGCAGCTTAGCCAGGGTCCAGTTCTTC
CDR3aa: CASSLARVQFF
v_gene: TRBV7-3
j_gene: TRBJ2-1
d_gene: .
abundance: many

CDR3nt: TGTGCCAGCAGTTACGGGGGTACGAGGCATTTT
CDR3aa: CASSYGGTRHF
v_gene: TRBV6-2/TRBV6-3
j_gene: TRBJ1-5
d_gene: .
abundance: many

CDR3nt: TGTGCCAGCAGCTTGTTCCCGACGCAGGGGGCGGGAGAGACCCAGTACTTC
CDR3aa: CASSLFPTQGAGETQYF
v_gene: TRBV7-2
j_gene: TRBJ2-5
d_gene: TRBD1
abundance: many

CDR3nt: TGTGCCAGCAGCGGTGGGGCCGGGGAGCTGTTTTTT
CDR3aa: CASSGGAGELFF
v_gene: TRBV9
j_gene: TRBJ2-2
d_gene: .
abundance: many

CDR3nt: TGCGCCAGCAGCCAGAACAGGGGGCGATACGAGCAGTACTTC
CDR3aa: CASSQNRGRYEQYF
v_gene: TRBV4-3
j_gene: TRBJ2-7
d_gene: TRBD1
abundance: few

CDR3nt: TGTGCCAGCAGGCCACCGGGACAGGGACCAGATACGCAGTATTTT
CDR3aa: CASRPPGQGPDTQYF
v_gene: TRBV12-3/TRBV12-4
j_gene: TRBJ2-3
d_gene: TRBD1
abundance: many

CDR3nt: TGCAGCGTTGAGCGGGGTGAAAAACTGTTTTTT
CDR3aa: CSVERGEKLFF
v_gene: TRBV29-1
j_gene: TRBJ1-4
d_gene: .
abundance: many

CDR3nt: TGTGCCAGCAGCTTACGTTACGAGCAGTACTTC
CDR3aa: CASSLRYEQYF
v_gene: TRBV11-3
j_gene: TRBJ2-7
d_gene: .
abundance: many

CDR3nt: TGCGCCAGCAGCCCAGACGGAGGGCTGGTGAACGAGCAGTACTTC
CDR3aa: CASSPDGGLVNEQYF
v_gene: TRBV4-3
j_gene: TRBJ2-7
d_gene: .
abundance: many

CDR3nt: TGTGCCAGCAGCTTGACAGGGGTAGGCACAGATACGCAGTATTTT
CDR3aa: CASSLTGVGTDTQYF
v_gene: TRBV7-9
j_gene: TRBJ2-3
d_gene: TRBD1
abundance: many

CDR3nt: TGCGCCAGCAGCTCAGGGGGCCTAGCGGGGGCAAATGAGCAGTTCTTC
CDR3aa: CASSSGGLAGANEQFF
v_gene: TRBV5-1
j_gene: TRBJ2-1
d_gene: TRBD2
abundance: many

CDR3nt: TGTGCCAGCAGTTTAATCGGGGGGGGTGAAGCTTTCTTT
CDR3aa: CASSLIGGGEAFF
v_gene: TRBV12-3/TRBV12-4
j_gene: TRBJ1-1
d_gene: .
abundance: many

CDR3nt: TGTGCCAGCAGTTACGCAGGTTTCTCCTACAATGAGCAGTTCTTC
CDR3aa: CASSYAGFSYNEQFF
v_gene: TRBV27
j_gene: TRBJ2-1
d_gene: .
abundance: many

CDR3nt: TGCAGTGCTAGAGGGGACAGGGGATACCCTCTTTATTCACCCCTCCACTTT
CDR3aa: CSARGDRGYPLYSPLHF
v_gene: TRBV20-1
j_gene: TRBJ1-6
d_gene: TRBD1
abundance: many

CDR3nt: TGTGCCAGTAGTATTTCGGATGCAACTAATGAAAAACTGTTTTTT
CDR3aa: CASSISDATNEKLFF
v_gene: TRBV19
j_gene: TRBJ1-4
d_gene: .
abundance: many

CDR3nt: TGCGCCAGCAGCTTGGCCCAGGGGTTCTACGAGCAGTACTTC
CDR3aa: CASSLAQGFYEQYF
v_gene: TRBV5-1
j_gene: TRBJ2-7
d_gene: .
abundance: many

CDR3nt: TGTGCCAGCTCCTACGGGGGGGTTGATGAGCAGTTCTTC
CDR3aa: CASSYGGVDEQFF
v_gene: TRBV12-3/TRBV12-4
j_gene: TRBJ2-1
d_gene: TRBD2
abundance: .

CDR3nt: TGTGCCATCACATCGGGACCGGGCCTGAACGAGCAGTACTTC
CDR3aa: CAITSGPGLNEQYF
v_gene: TRBV10-3
j_gene: TRBJ2-7
d_gene: .
abundance: many

CDR3nt: TGTGCCAGCAGTTTCCTGACAGGAGATAGCGAAGAGACCCAGTACTTC
CDR3aa: CASSFLTGDSEETQYF
v_gene: TRBV28
j_gene: TRBJ2-5
d_gene: .
abundance: many

CDR3nt: TGTGCCAGCAGCTTTCGGGCTGGGGCCAACGTCCTGACTTTC
CDR3aa: CASSFRAGANVLTF
v_gene: TRBV7-2
j_gene: TRBJ2-6
d_gene: .
abundance: many

CDR3nt: TGTGCCAGCAGTTACCGAGCGGGACAGGGGATTTACTACGAGCAGTACTTC
CDR3aa: CASSYRAGQGIYYEQYF
v_gene: TRBV6-5
j_gene: TRBJ2-7
d_gene: TRBD1
abundance: many

CDR3nt: TGTGCCACTTCCTTAGCGGGGGGCTCCTACAATGAGCAGTTCTTC
CDR3aa: CATSLAGGSYNEQFF
v_gene: TRBV15
j_gene: TRBJ2-1
d_gene: TRBD2
abundance: many

CDR3nt: TGTGCCAGCAGCGCTTTAATGGGACTCACCGGCGGAGAGACCCAGTACTTC
CDR3aa: CASSALMGLTGGETQYF
v_gene: TRBV9
j_gene: TRBJ2-5
d_gene: .
abundance: many

CDR3nt: TGCGCCAGCAGTCACCTTCCGGAAGGCAGCTGTCAGCCCCAGCATTTT
CDR3aa: CASSHLPEGSCQPQHF
v_gene: TRBV23-1
j_gene: TRBJ1-5
d_gene: .
abundance: .

CDR3nt: TGCAGTGCCCAGGGGTCGGGTGCCCAGTACTTC
CDR3aa: CSAQGSGAQYF
v_gene: TRBV20-1
j_gene: TRBJ2-5
d_gene: .
abundance: many

CDR3nt: TGCGCCAGCAGCCACCAAAGGGCTAGCGGTCGTGCTAGCACAGATACGCAGTATTTT
CDR3aa: CASSHQRASGRASTDTQYF
v_gene: TRBV4-3
j_gene: TRBJ2-3
d_gene: TRBD2
abundance: many

CDR3nt: TGTGCCAGCAGTTTATGGGGACAAAGCAACTATGGCTACACCTTC
CDR3aa: CASSLWGQSNYGYTF
v_gene: TRBV12-3/TRBV12-4
j_gene: TRBJ1-2
d_gene: .
abundance: many

CDR3nt: TGTGCCAGCAGTTTCTCTGGGGCGTACAGCCTCCCCTCCTACAATGAGCAGTTCTTC
CDR3aa: CASSFSGAYSLPSYNEQFF
v_gene: TRBV12-3/TRBV12-4
j_gene: TRBJ2-1
d_gene: .
abundance: many

CDR3nt: TGTGCCAGCAGTTACGGGCGGGCACCCCTCCACTTT
CDR3aa: CASSYGRAPLHF
v_gene: TRBV6-5
j_gene: TRBJ1-6
d_gene: .
abundance: many

CDR3nt: TGTGCCAGCAGCCAAGATTGGAGTAATCAGCCCCAGCATTTT
CDR3aa: CASSQDWSNQPQHF
v_gene: TRBV3-1
j_gene: TRBJ1-5
d_gene: .
abundance: many

CDR3nt: TGTGCCAGCAGCTTGGGCCCATGGGGCAATCAGCCCCAGCATTTT
CDR3aa: CASSLGPWGNQPQHF
v_gene: TRBV7-6
j_gene: TRBJ1-5
d_gene: .
abundance: many

CDR3nt: TGTGCCAGCAGCTCAACATCCTACGAGCAGTACTTC
CDR3aa: CASSSTSYEQYF
v_gene: TRBV21-1
j_gene: TRBJ2-7
d_gene: .
abundance: many

CDR3nt: TGTGCCAGCTCACCCTCCCGAGGGGGCGACGACGAGCAGTACTTC
CDR3aa: CASSPSRGGDDEQYF
v_gene: TRBV18
j_gene: TRBJ2-7
d_gene: TRBD1
abundance: many

CDR3nt: TGTGCCAGCAGCTTCGGTATCAGGACAGATACGCAGTATTTT
CDR3aa: CASSFGIRTDTQYF
v_gene: TRBV7-9
j_gene: TRBJ2-3
d_gene: .
abundance: many

CDR3nt: TGTGCCAGCAGTGACAGGGGGCAGCGGAACGAGCAGTACTTC
CDR3aa: CASSDRGQRNEQYF
v_gene: TRBV12-3/TRBV12-4
j_gene: TRBJ2-7
d_gene: TRBD1
abundance: many